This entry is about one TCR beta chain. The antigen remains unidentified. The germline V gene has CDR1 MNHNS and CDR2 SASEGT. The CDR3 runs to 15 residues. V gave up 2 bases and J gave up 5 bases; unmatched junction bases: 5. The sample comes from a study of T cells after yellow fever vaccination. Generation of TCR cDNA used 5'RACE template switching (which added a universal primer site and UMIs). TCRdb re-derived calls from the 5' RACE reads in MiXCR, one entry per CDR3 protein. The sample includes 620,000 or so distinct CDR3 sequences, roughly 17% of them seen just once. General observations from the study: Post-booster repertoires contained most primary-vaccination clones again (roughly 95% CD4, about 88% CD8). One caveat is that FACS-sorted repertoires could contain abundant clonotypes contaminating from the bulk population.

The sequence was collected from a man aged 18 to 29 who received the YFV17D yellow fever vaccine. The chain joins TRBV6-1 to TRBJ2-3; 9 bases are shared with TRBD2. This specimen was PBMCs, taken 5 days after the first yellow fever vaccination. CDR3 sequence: CASSERLAGIDTQYF. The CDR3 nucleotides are TGTGCCAGCAGTGAACGGCTAGCGGGGATAGATACGCAGTATTTT.